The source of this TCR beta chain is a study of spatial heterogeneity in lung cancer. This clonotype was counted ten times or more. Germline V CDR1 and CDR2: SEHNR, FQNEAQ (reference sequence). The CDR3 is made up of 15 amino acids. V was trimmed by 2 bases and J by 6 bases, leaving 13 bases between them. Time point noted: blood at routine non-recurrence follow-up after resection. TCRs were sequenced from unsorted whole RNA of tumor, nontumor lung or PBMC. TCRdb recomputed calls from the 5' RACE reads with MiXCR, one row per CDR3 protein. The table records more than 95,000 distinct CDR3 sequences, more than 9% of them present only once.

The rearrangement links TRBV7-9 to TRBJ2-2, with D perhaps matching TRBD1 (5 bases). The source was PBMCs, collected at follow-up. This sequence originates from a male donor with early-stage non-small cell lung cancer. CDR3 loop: CASSLSRGASGELFF. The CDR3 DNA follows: TGTGCCAGCAGCTTATCAAGGGGCGCCTCCGGGGAGCTGTTTTTT. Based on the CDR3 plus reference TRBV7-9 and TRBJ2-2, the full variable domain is DTGVSQNPRHKITKRGQNVTFRCDPISEHNRLYWYRQTLGQGPEFLTYFQNEAQLEKSRLLSDRFSAERPKGSFSTLEIQRTEQGDSAMYLCASSLSRGASGELFFGEGSRLTVL.